The present T cell receptor (beta chain) was sequenced within a study of T-cell memory formation after mild COVID-19. Whole-study context: Across donors, TCR clusters were largely donor specific.

Germline assignment: CDR1 SEHNR and CDR2 FQNEAQ (reference sequence). Between the trimmed V and J ends, which lost 3 bases and 3 bases, there was a span of 17 bases. There are 16 residues in the CDR3. 5'RACE primed at constant segments yielded TCR alpha and TCR beta cDNA libraries bearing sample barcodes and UMIs. TCRdb reprocessed the 5' RACE reads via MiXCR and lists one record per CDR3 protein. The sample has about 250,000 distinct CDR3 sequences; around 17% are singletons. Study-level points and caveats: Contracting CD4+ clones lay largely in CM and EM, with CD8+ ones residing in EMRA. Confirmation of SARS-CoV-2 specificity was lacking for second-wave clones peaking day 37.

This clonotype has only a few counts. What it binds is not known. The sequenced sample consisted of PBMCs or a T cell subset sorted from them (not recorded which). The TCR sequence derives from a man younger than 35 who had mild COVID-19 (a few samples of this study predate the infection). Cell type and time point are not known. V and J are TRBV7-9 and TRBJ2-5; D is possibly TRBD1 (6 bases). The CDR3 region has the DNA TGTGCCAGCAGCTTGGGGGCAGGCCTAGGGGAAGAGACCCAGTACTTC. Its translation is CASSLGAGLGEETQYF.